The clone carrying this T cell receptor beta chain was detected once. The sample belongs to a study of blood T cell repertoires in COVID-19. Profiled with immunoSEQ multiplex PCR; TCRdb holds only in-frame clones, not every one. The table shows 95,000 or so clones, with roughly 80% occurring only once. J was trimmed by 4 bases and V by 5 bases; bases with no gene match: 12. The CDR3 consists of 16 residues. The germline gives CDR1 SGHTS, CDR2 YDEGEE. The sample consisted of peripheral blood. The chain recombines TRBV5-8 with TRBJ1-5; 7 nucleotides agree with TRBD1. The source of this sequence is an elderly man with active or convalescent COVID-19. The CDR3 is CASSSSTGVGNQPQHF. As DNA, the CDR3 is TGTGCCAGCAGTTCCTCAACAGGGGTCGGTAATCAGCCCCAGCATTTT. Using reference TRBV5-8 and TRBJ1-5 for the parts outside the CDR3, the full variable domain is EAGVTQSPTHLIKTRGQQATLRCSPISGHTSVYWYQQALGLGLQFLLWYDEGEERNRGNFPPRFSGRQFPNYSSELNVNALELEDSALYLCASSSSTGVGNQPQHFGDGTRLSIL.